This TCR beta chain emerged from a study of T cells expressing NK-cell markers. TCRdb re-called the 5' RACE reads and catalogs CDR3 proteins one per entry, DNA excluded. The repertoire table contains approximately 150,000 distinct CDR3 sequences. The CDR3 has 13 amino acids. Germline loops: CDR1 GTSNPN, CDR2 SVGIG (reference sequence). The gene calls are TRBV30 and TRBJ2-5; as DNA is missing, the TRBD1 call by TCRdb cannot be tested. The source material was blood T cells: a sorted CD56 or NKG2C T cell subset, CD4+ or CD8+ T cells, or bulk PBMC T cells (not recorded which). This clonotype originated in a man younger than 35 in good health. CDR3 sequence reads: CAWSVWGGETQYF.